Presented here are 5 T cell receptor beta chains from one specimen sequenced in a study of blood T cell repertoires in COVID-19. The repertoire was sequenced with immunoSEQ multiplex PCR; TCRdb's copy has only in-frame clones and lacks some. Seen here are 350,000 to 450,000 clones, less than 85% observed once, and the top ten hold approximately 3.6%. Sequencing was done on a sample of peripheral blood. These receptors were collected from a woman under 30 with acute or convalescent COVID-19.

This clone turned up a few times. CDR3: CASSSQVSGANVLTF. As DNA, the CDR3 is TGTGCCAGCAGCTCTCAGGTCTCTGGGGCCAACGTCCTGACTTTC. The J gene is TRBJ2-6, the V gene TRBV7-2, with unresolved D. The V gene's germline CDR1 is SGHTA and CDR2 FQGNSA. V shed 4 bases and J shed 0 bases, with 7 bases lying between them. This CDR3 is built from 15 residues.

This clone was recorded only once. The chain employs TRBV21-1 and TRBJ1-6. TRBV21-1 corresponds to a pseudogene. The CDR3 length is 19 residues. The CDR3 here is CASSKISTHLGVHNSPLHF. The CDR3 coding sequence is TGTGCCAGCAGCAAAATTTCCACCCATCTAGGCGTCCATAATTCACCCCTCCACTTT.

The chain carries TRBV4-2 and TRBJ1-5; D unresolved. In germline, CDR1 is LGHNA, CDR2 YNFKEQ. This CDR3 has 15 amino acids. V was trimmed by 0 bases and J by 6 bases, leaving 12 bases between them. The CDR3 coding sequence is TGTGCCAGCAGCCAAGAGTCAGGATCTTTTCAGCCCCAGCATTTT. It encodes CASSQESGSFQPQHF.

This rearrangement joins TRBV9 to TRBJ2-7, with D uncertain. CDR3 length equals 15 residues. V lost 0 bases and J 0 bases, leaving 10 bases between the germline ends. CDR1 SGDLS and CDR2 YYNGEE come from the germline V gene. DNA for the CDR3: TGTGCCAGCAGCGTAGATGCCCCACACTCCTACGAGCAGTACTTC. This codes for CASSVDAPHSYEQYF.

CDR3 residues: CASSIDPGSMNTEAFF. As DNA, the CDR3 is TGTGCCAGTAGTATAGACCCGGGGAGCATGAACACTGAAGCTTTCTTT. The J gene is TRBJ1-1, the V gene TRBV19; D is unresolved. Germline CDR1 LNHDA, CDR2 SQIVND (reference sequence). The V end lost 0 bases, the J end lost 0 bases, and 11 bases lay between the germline ends. The length of the CDR3 is 16 residues.